This T cell receptor (beta chain) was found in a study of cytomegalovirus exposure and HLA in healthy donors. V shed 3 bases, J shed 5 bases, and the junction held 6 bases outside the gene matches. This CDR3 has 15 amino acids. From germline, CDR1 is SEHNR and CDR2 FQNEAQ (reference sequence). This clone qualifies as medium-sized. The antigen remains undetermined. Primers for the PCR totalled 60 Vbeta and 13 Jbeta. Method: immunoSEQ multiplex PCR; TCRdb's copy keeps in-frame clones and lacks some. The sample shows around 220,000 clones, nearly 80% of them seen only once. Study results and caveats: A few of the chains that were CMV-associated were confirmed in vitro to be specific for CMV antigens. The study designated 150 or so TCR beta chains cytomegalovirus-associated. Later findings reportedly placed an Asian-associated ancestry cluster below the 666-donor mean for N-insertions.

The sequence was obtained from a man aged 18 to 35 in good health and CMV-seronegative. The material sequenced was PBMCs. The gene calls are TRBV7-9 and TRBJ2-3; 9 bases are a match to TRBD2. CDR3 in amino acids: CASSLAGGLKDTQYF. The CDR3 bases are TGTGCCAGCAGCTTGGCGGGGGGGCTTAAAGATACGCAGTATTTT.